The present TCR beta chain was sequenced within a study of T-cell reconstitution after alpha-beta-depleted transplantation in children. This clonotype was seen at least ten times. Its specificity is unknown. Overall study results and limits: By one year post-transplant, T-cell counts and diversity largely arose from T cells that were newly produced.

This CDR3 comprises 13 residues. J lost 5 bases, V lost 5 bases, and 4 bases had no gene match. Per germline, CDR1 LGHNA and CDR2 YSLEER. For TCRbeta, the library was prepared with unique molecular identifiers. TCRdb fed the PCR reads into MiXCR, producing one record per CDR3 protein. The sample carries under 750,000 distinct CDR3 sequences, approximately 22% recorded once. The V gene is TRBV4-3, the J gene TRBJ2-7, with 9 bases lining up with TRBD1. The receptor was derived from a boy under two years old who had a stem cell transplant for acute myeloid leukemia, so the T cells may come from the graft donor. The sample here was PBMCs, mostly from graft donor cells, taken 360 days after TCRalphabeta/CD19-depleted stem cell transplant. This chain's CDR3 is CASSWDRENEQYF. CDR3 in DNA: TGCGCCAGCAGCTGGGACAGGGAGAACGAGCAGTACTTC.